This TCR beta chain was recovered during a study of response to subunit inactivated influenza vaccine. The study's findings and limits: Only a handful of new T cells, the authors suggested, are recruited with each seasonal influenza vaccination.

Via MiXCR, TCRdb re-called the RT-PCR reads, giving one row per CDR3 protein. The sample yields roughly 700,000 distinct CDR3 sequences, approximately 15% seen once. CDR1 is SGHRS, CDR2 YFSETQ, per germline. This CDR3 spans 15 amino acids. The germline V and J ends were trimmed by 2 bases and 0 bases, with 11 bases remaining between them. This clonotype has just a few counts. Its antigen remains unknown. The source of this sequence is a man aged 50 to 60 who received an inactivated influenza vaccine. The chain recombines TRBV5-1 with TRBJ1-1; possibly TRBD1 for D (5 bases). The source was PBMCs from blood, collected 14 days before vaccination. The CDR3 loop reads CASSFSGSMNTEAFF. As DNA, the CDR3 is TGCGCCAGCAGCTTTTCAGGGTCTATGAACACTGAAGCTTTCTTT. Full variable domain (missing parts from reference TRBV5-1 and TRBJ1-1): KAGVTQTPRYLIKTRGQQVTLSCSPISGHRSVSWYQQTPGQGLQFLFEYFSETQRNKGNFPGRFSGRQFSNSRSEMNVSTLELGDSALYLCASSFSGSMNTEAFFGQGTRLTVV.